These 10 T cell receptor beta chains share one sample of origin, sequenced in a study of shared clonotypes between healthy human individuals. Using immunoSEQ multiplex PCR, the repertoire was profiled, and TCRdb retains in-frame clones only, with some absent. This table has a few hundred thousand clones, roughly 80% appearing once. The sample was memory CD4+ T cells sorted from blood. Regarding subset: CD45RA-negative fraction. The source is a man aged 25-40 years in good health.

This clone was seen ten or more times. The CDR3 is CASRSGQVPFGGYTF. In nucleotides, the CDR3 is TGTGCCAGCAGATCGGGACAGGTCCCCTTCGGTGGCTACACCTTC. The genes are TRBV6-1 and TRBJ1-2; 8 bases agree with TRBD1. Germline CDR1 MNHNS, CDR2 SASEGT. The CDR3 loop spans 15 amino acids. With 6 bases clipped from V and 7 bases from J, the junction kept 13 bases outside the gene matches.

This chain links TRBV4-1 with TRBJ2-3; D may correspond to TRBD1 or TRBD2 (5 bases each). The V end was cut by 4 bases, the J end by 6 bases, with 23 bases between. The CDR3 covers 17 residues. Germline V gene lookup returns CDR1 MGHRA and CDR2 YSYEKL. The CDR3 sequence: CASSPQSGAFPGDTQYF. Written as DNA, the CDR3 is TGCGCCAGCAGCCCCCAAAGTGGGGCCTTCCCGGGGGATACGCAGTATTTT.

J is TRBJ1-4 and V is TRBV25-1; D is unresolved. Trimming removed 9 bases at V and 4 bases at J, with 9 bases between. The CDR3 is made up of 12 amino acids. Germline assignment: CDR1 MGHDK and CDR2 SYGVNS. This CDR3 reads CASTGINEKLFF. CDR3 nucleotide sequence: TGTGCCAGTACGGGGATTAATGAAAAACTGTTTTTT.

CDR3 loop: CASSLTGVLYEQYF. The CDR3 region has the DNA TGTGCCAGCAGCTTAACGGGAGTCTTGTACGAGCAGTACTTC. J is TRBJ2-7 and V is TRBV7-9; possibly TRBD2 for D (6 bases). Germline V lookup: CDR1 SEHNR, CDR2 FQNEAQ (reference sequence). The CDR3 covers 14 residues. V was cut by 2 bases and J by 4 bases, with 12 bases left in between. Complete variable domain (other parts from reference TRBV7-9 and TRBJ2-7): DTGVSQNPRHKITKRGQNVTFRCDPISEHNRLYWYRQTLGQGPEFLTYFQNEAQLEKSRLLSDRFSAERPKGSFSTLEIQRTEQGDSAMYLCASSLTGVLYEQYFGPGTRLTVT.

The rearrangement uses TRBV2 and TRBJ2-5; D possibly corresponds to TRBD2 (6 bases). The CDR3 has 16 amino acids. The ends were cut back, 4 bases at V and 7 bases at J, with 22 bases in the middle. CDR1 is SNHLY and CDR2 is FYNNEI in the germline V gene. The CDR3: CASSVIRAGLGGTQYF. The CDR3 bases are TGTGCCAGCAGTGTAATAAGGGCCGGGCTGGGAGGGACCCAGTACTTC.

The chain couples TRBV20-1 to TRBJ2-7, with D unresolved. The V and J ends lost 6 bases and 5 bases respectively, with 11 bases between them. Germline loops: CDR1 DFQATT, CDR2 SNEGSKA (reference sequence). The CDR3 is 11 amino acids. DNA for the CDR3: TGCAGTGCCCACGGAGCGCACGAGCAGTACTTC. Residues: CSAHGAHEQYF.

This chain joins TRBV2 and TRBJ2-3; TRBD2 agrees at 8 bases. V lost 6 bases, J lost 1 base, and 3 bases stayed unmatched. Germline values: CDR1 SNHLY, CDR2 FYNNEI. The CDR3 runs to 14 residues. The CDR3 sequence: CASSRLARTDTQYF. CDR3 in DNA: TGTGCCAGCAGCAGACTAGCGCGCACAGATACGCAGTATTTT.

This chain joins TRBV9 and TRBJ1-4, with no clear D. Germline CDR1 and CDR2: SGDLS and YYNGEE. Trimming left V 4 bases short and J 2 bases short, with 9 bases between. This CDR3 is built from 14 residues. The CDR3 DNA reads TGTGCCAGCAGCCCGAATCCGACTAATGAAAAACTGTTTTTT. It specifies CASSPNPTNEKLFF.

This rearrangement joins TRBV7-2 to TRBJ2-5, with D perhaps being TRBD1 or TRBD2 (5 bases each). The germline V and J ends were trimmed by 8 bases and 2 bases, with 15 bases remaining between them. The CDR3 has 14 residues. The germline CDR1 and CDR2 sequences are SGHTA and FQGNSA. The CDR3 nucleotides read TGTGCCAGCGTTTGGGGACGGGTGCAAGAGACCCAGTACTTC. This encodes CASVWGRVQETQYF.

The chain links TRBV4-2 to TRBJ2-7; 7 bases line up with TRBD2. This CDR3 comprises 15 residues. V gave up 0 bases and J gave up 0 bases; unmatched junction bases: 2. Germline V lookup: CDR1 LGHNA, CDR2 YNFKEQ. The CDR3 coding sequence is TGTGCCAGCAGCCAAGACGCTAGCGGCTCCTACGAGCAGTACTTC. This encodes CASSQDASGSYEQYF.